A selection of T cell receptor beta chains follows, all from one sample in a study of human T cells and chemical hapten exposure. TCRdb reanalysed the RACE reads using MiXCR and keeps one entry per CDR3 protein. The table records 75,000 to 95,000 distinct CDR3 sequences, 12% of them present only once. Sequenced here: whole blood, sampled in connection with sensitization to the hapten diphenylcyclopropenone (DPC). The receptors were gathered from an older woman with alopecia areata. Some clones in this sample may be carry-over from other donors' samples. CDR3s include the opening cysteine and the closing phenylalanine or tryptophan. The order of the fields is clone size, V gene, D gene, J gene, CDR3 DNA, CDR3 protein. D genes are given only for firm matches. Size tells how often a clone was seen (once, few, many) or the class of an expanded clone, and some rows leave it out.

clone_size: few; v_call: TRBV28; d_call: NA; j_call: TRBJ2-7; cdr3_nt: TGTGCCAGCAGCGGTAACAACGCCGAGCAGTACTTC; cdr3_aa: CASSGNNAEQYF
clone_size: few; v_call: TRBV4-1; d_call: TRBD1; j_call: TRBJ2-7; cdr3_nt: TGCGCCAGCAGCCAAGAGCCGGGACAGGGTTTAAGCTTC; cdr3_aa: CASSQEPGQGLSF
clone_size: many; v_call: TRBV18; d_call: NA; j_call: TRBJ1-2; cdr3_nt: TGTGCCAGCTCACTAGCCGGGACGCTCTATGGCTACACCTTC; cdr3_aa: CASSLAGTLYGYTF
clone_size: many; v_call: TRBV18; d_call: TRBD2; j_call: TRBJ2-3; cdr3_nt: TGTGCCAGCTCGCGGACTAGCGGACTCACAGATACGCAGTATTTT; cdr3_aa: CASSRTSGLTDTQYF
clone_size: NA; v_call: TRBV29-1; d_call: NA; j_call: TRBJ1-1; cdr3_nt: TGCAGCTCGGCCAGGGTGCCGAACACTGAAGCTTTCTTT; cdr3_aa: CSSARVPNTEAFF
clone_size: many; v_call: TRBV2; d_call: NA; j_call: TRBJ2-3; cdr3_nt: TGTGCCTCCCCCTTGGGAACAGATACGCAGTATTTT; cdr3_aa: CASPLGTDTQYF
clone_size: many; v_call: TRBV7-9; d_call: NA; j_call: TRBJ2-5; cdr3_nt: TGTGCCAGCAGTCCACCCTGGAAAGGGTCGAGGACCCAGTACTTC; cdr3_aa: CASSPPWKGSRTQYF
clone_size: few; v_call: TRBV7-6; d_call: TRBD1; j_call: TRBJ2-3; cdr3_nt: TGTGCCAGCAGCTTGCAGACAGGGGTCGGAGATACGCAGTATTTT; cdr3_aa: CASSLQTGVGDTQYF
clone_size: NA; v_call: TRBV12-3/TRBV12-4; d_call: NA; j_call: TRBJ1-1; cdr3_nt: TGTGCCAGCACCACAGGCTTTGGGGTTTCTGAAGCTTTCTTT; cdr3_aa: CASTTGFGVSEAFF
clone_size: few; v_call: TRBV5-1; d_call: TRBD1; j_call: TRBJ2-2; cdr3_nt: TGCGCCAGCAGCTTATTCGGGACAGGGACCGGGGAGCTGTTTTTT; cdr3_aa: CASSLFGTGTGELFF
clone_size: NA; v_call: TRBV20-1; d_call: NA; j_call: TRBJ1-5; cdr3_nt: TGCAGTGCTAGCAAAACCGGGACCCAGAATCAGCCCCAGCATTTT; cdr3_aa: CSASKTGTQNQPQHF
clone_size: once; v_call: TRBV25-1; d_call: NA; j_call: TRBJ1-2; cdr3_nt: TGTGCCAGCAGTGAAGAGGGGCTGGTCAACTATGGCTACACCTTC; cdr3_aa: CASSEEGLVNYGYTF
clone_size: once; v_call: TRBV18; d_call: NA; j_call: TRBJ1-1; cdr3_nt: TGTGCCAGCTCACCACAGGACTTTGGTCTCACTGAAGCTTTCTTT; cdr3_aa: CASSPQDFGLTEAFF
clone_size: many; v_call: TRBV11-3; d_call: NA; j_call: TRBJ2-3; cdr3_nt: TGTGCCAGCAGCTTAGGAGCACTAGATACGCAGTATTTT; cdr3_aa: CASSLGALDTQYF
clone_size: many; v_call: TRBV12-3/TRBV12-4; d_call: NA; j_call: TRBJ1-5; cdr3_nt: TGTGCCAGCAGCTCCCGCAGGGAGGGTCAGCCCCAGCATTTT; cdr3_aa: CASSSRREGQPQHF
clone_size: many; v_call: TRBV7-3; d_call: TRBD2; j_call: TRBJ2-3; cdr3_nt: TGTGCCAGCAGCTTAATTGGGGGGGAAAGTTACACAGATACGCAGTATTTT; cdr3_aa: CASSLIGGESYTDTQYF
clone_size: NA; v_call: TRBV7-9; d_call: NA; j_call: TRBJ1-2; cdr3_nt: TGTGCCAGCAGCCCAACACACGGTGGCTACACCTTC; cdr3_aa: CASSPTHGGYTF
clone_size: NA; v_call: TRBV24-1; d_call: NA; j_call: TRBJ2-3; cdr3_nt: TGTGCCACCGGGACCGCGACAGATACGCAGTATTTT; cdr3_aa: CATGTATDTQYF
clone_size: few; v_call: TRBV5-1; d_call: NA; j_call: TRBJ1-4; cdr3_nt: TGCGCCAGCAGCCAGCGGGGGGATACGAAAGAAAAACTGTTTTTT; cdr3_aa: CASSQRGDTKEKLFF
clone_size: few; v_call: TRBV7-2; d_call: TRBD2; j_call: TRBJ2-3; cdr3_nt: TGTGCCAGCAGCTTAGTCCTAGCGGGGGGTTCAGATACGCAGTATTTT; cdr3_aa: CASSLVLAGGSDTQYF
clone_size: few; v_call: TRBV7-3; d_call: NA; j_call: TRBJ2-7; cdr3_nt: TGTGCCAGCAGGCCCGCCACGGGGGACTCGTTCTACGAGCAGTACTTC; cdr3_aa: CASRPATGDSFYEQYF
clone_size: many; v_call: TRBV2; d_call: NA; j_call: TRBJ2-5; cdr3_nt: TGTGCCAGCAGTGTATTGACCCAAGAGACCCAGTACTTC; cdr3_aa: CASSVLTQETQYF
clone_size: few; v_call: TRBV24-1; d_call: NA; j_call: TRBJ2-4; cdr3_nt: TGTGCCACCAGTGATACCCGGGACCAACTAAACATTCAGTACTTC; cdr3_aa: CATSDTRDQLNIQYF
clone_size: few; v_call: TRBV27; d_call: NA; j_call: TRBJ2-6; cdr3_nt: TGTGCCAGCAGTCACATCGACACCTCTGGGGCCAACGTCCTGACTTTC; cdr3_aa: CASSHIDTSGANVLTF
clone_size: NA; v_call: TRBV7-8; d_call: NA; j_call: TRBJ2-5; cdr3_nt: TGTGCCAGCGGCTTAGGGGTATACCAAGAGACCCAGTACTTC; cdr3_aa: CASGLGVYQETQYF
clone_size: many; v_call: TRBV27; d_call: NA; j_call: TRBJ1-2; cdr3_nt: TGTGCCAGCAGGCGGTCAAACTATGGCTACACCTTC; cdr3_aa: CASRRSNYGYTF
clone_size: few; v_call: TRBV20-1; d_call: NA; j_call: TRBJ2-3; cdr3_nt: TGCAGTGGAGGGGGGCCATCAGATACGCAGTATTTT; cdr3_aa: CSGGGPSDTQYF
clone_size: few; v_call: TRBV7-9; d_call: NA; j_call: TRBJ1-1; cdr3_nt: TGTGCCAGCAGTCAACAAGACGAGAAAGCTTTCTTT; cdr3_aa: CASSQQDEKAFF
clone_size: NA; v_call: TRBV29-1; d_call: NA; j_call: TRBJ2-3; cdr3_nt: TGCAGCGTTGATCACTCGGGGGCAGCGGATACGCAGTATTTT; cdr3_aa: CSVDHSGAADTQYF
clone_size: NA; v_call: TRBV5-1; d_call: NA; j_call: TRBJ1-2; cdr3_nt: TGCGCCAGCAGCCCGAGCATAGCTAACTATGGCTACACCTTC; cdr3_aa: CASSPSIANYGYTF
clone_size: NA; v_call: TRBV7-2; d_call: NA; j_call: TRBJ1-5; cdr3_nt: TGTGCCAGCAGCTGGGGGGTGGGCAATCAGCCCCAGCATTTT; cdr3_aa: CASSWGVGNQPQHF